Following are 17 T cell receptor beta chains from one sample sequenced in a study of molecular identifiers for immune sequencing clone quantification. MiXCR, run by TCRdb on the PCR reads, gives a single entry per CDR3 protein. Among 62,000 or so distinct CDR3 sequences listed, over 15% were seen once. Sequenced sample: naive CD8+ T cells from blood, with Jurkat cell RNA spiked in. Indicated subset: FACS-sorted CD8+CD4-CCR7+CD45RA+ naive T cells. These receptors were taken from a human donor in good health. Some libraries in this study had Jurkat cell RNA spiked in.

This clonotype came up many times. The V gene is TRBV27, the J gene TRBJ2-7; TRBD1 or TRBD2 may be the D gene (5 bases each). CDR3 length equals 14 residues. Between the trimmed V and J ends, which lost 6 bases and 5 bases, there was a span of 17 bases. CDR1 and CDR2 from the germline V gene are MNHEY and SMNVEV (reference sequence). CDR3 loop: CASSMGPGPNEQYF. CDR3 sequence (DNA): TGTGCCAGCAGCATGGGGCCGGGACCCAACGAGCAGTACTTC.

This clonotype has at least ten counts. The chain joins TRBV6-5 to TRBJ2-7; the D gene is possibly TRBD1 (6 bases). Germline assignment: CDR1 MNHEY and CDR2 SVGAGI. This CDR3 is 15 amino acids long. V was cut by 2 bases and J by 2 bases, with 13 bases left in between. The CDR3 DNA sequence: TGTGCCAGCAGTTACCAGACAGGTAGCGCCTACGAGCAGTACTTC. Its protein product is CASSYQTGSAYEQYF.

A few counts support this clonotype. The chain recombines TRBV15 with TRBJ2-1; D ambiguous. Germline assignment: CDR1 LNHNV and CDR2 YYDKDF (reference sequence). V lost 6 bases and J 4 bases, leaving 7 bases between the germline ends. The CDR3 consists of 12 residues. CDR3 in DNA: TGTGCCACCAGAACAGAATACAATGAGCAGTTCTTC. This gives the protein CATRTEYNEQFF. Based on the CDR3 plus reference TRBV15 and TRBJ2-1, the full variable domain is DAMVIQNPRYQVTQFGKPVTLSCSQTLNHNVMYWYQQKSSQAPKLLFHYYDKDFNNEADTPDNFQSRRPNTSFCFLDIRSPGLGDTAMYLCATRTEYNEQFFGPGTRLTVL.

This clonotype was recorded at least ten times. The V and J genes are TRBV28 and TRBJ2-4; D gene ambiguous. Trimming removed 1 base at V and 4 bases at J, with 11 bases between. Germline V gene lookup returns CDR1 MDHEN and CDR2 SYDVKM. This CDR3 spans 15 amino acids. The CDR3 region is CASSLYSPGKNIQYF. The CDR3 region has the DNA TGTGCCAGCAGTTTATACAGTCCAGGAAAAAACATTCAGTACTTC.

This clonotype was seen many times. The rearrangement uses TRBV20-1 and TRBJ2-5; TRBD1 might be the D (7 bases). Trimming pared 6 bases from V and 2 bases from J, leaving 25 bases between. CDR3 length: 17 amino acids. Germline V lookup: CDR1 DFQATT, CDR2 SNEGSKA (reference sequence). DNA of the CDR3: TGCAGTGCCCTTTCACGAGGAGGACAGGAGGGACAAGAGACCCAGTACTTC. This sequence encodes CSALSRGGQEGQETQYF.

At least ten counts were recorded for this clonotype. This rearrangement joins TRBV10-3 to TRBJ2-1; 9 nucleotides match TRBD1. Trimming took 8 bases from V and 6 from J; bases not matched to a gene: 5. In germline, CDR1 is ENHRY, CDR2 SYGVKD. The CDR3 consists of 13 residues. CDR3 sequence: CAIRDREFNEQFF. The CDR3 nucleotides read TGTGCCATCCGGGACAGGGAGTTCAATGAGCAGTTCTTC.

This clonotype occurred a few times. This chain joins TRBV2 and TRBJ2-1; TRBD2 aligns across 9 bases. The V gene end was trimmed by 7 bases and the J gene end by 5 bases; junction bases not matched to a gene: 3. CDR3 length: 13 amino acids. Looked up from germline, CDR1 is SNHLY and CDR2 is FYNNEI. The CDR3 is CASNLAGHNEQFF. In DNA form, the CDR3 reads TGTGCCAGCAACCTAGCGGGGCACAATGAGCAGTTCTTC.

A word on this clonotype: This could be a read error, since a much larger clone is one nucleotide away. Because it lacks the conserved phenylalanine or tryptophan at the end, this CDR3 is likely a read error. The J gene is TRBJ2-5, the V gene TRBV7-2; 8 nucleotides line up with TRBD2. The germline V gene has CDR1 SGHTA and CDR2 FQGNSA. CDR3 length equals 14 residues. Trimming took 5 bases from V and 7 from J; bases not matched to a gene: 9. This CDR3 reads CASSEGTSQWTQYL. As DNA, the CDR3 is TGTGCCAGCAGCGAAGGGACTAGTCAGTGGACCCAGTACCTC.

Note on this clonotype: Since a much larger clone is just one base distant, this may be a read error. This chain links TRBV29-1 with TRBJ1-1; perhaps TRBD1 as D (5 bases). V shed 4 bases and J shed 7 bases, with 10 bases lying between them. The V gene's germline CDR1 is SQVTM and CDR2 ANQGSEA. This CDR3 has 11 amino acids. The CDR3 loop is CSVGRGGEAFF. CDR3 coding DNA: TGCAGCGTTGGGCGGGGCGGTGAAGCTTTCTTT.

Only a few counts were recorded for this clonotype. The chain combines TRBV4-1 with TRBJ1-4; a possible D gene is TRBD1 (6 bases). The CDR3 covers 14 residues. The germline V and J ends were trimmed by 3 bases and 8 bases, with 13 bases remaining between them. Germline V gene lookup returns CDR1 MGHRA and CDR2 YSYEKL. The CDR3: CASSHLTGGEKLFF. The DNA of the CDR3 is TGCGCCAGCAGCCATTTGACCGGGGGCGAAAAACTGTTTTTT.

Ten or more counts support this clonotype. This sequence joins TRBV5-1 and TRBJ2-7; D is unresolved. Germline lookup yields CDR1 SGHRS and CDR2 YFSETQ. The CDR3 length is 13 residues. V gave up 9 bases and J gave up 0 bases, with 13 bases separating them. DNA for the CDR3: TGCGCCACCTCGAAAACGGGCTCCTACGAGCAGTACTTC. Translated: CATSKTGSYEQYF.

In this sample, this clonotype turned up many times. The CDR3 DNA is TGCGCCAGCAGCCGAAGGACAGGGAGGGGGAATGAGCAGTTCTTC. It is translated as CASSRRTGRGNEQFF. The chain employs TRBV4-1 and TRBJ2-1; D is perhaps TRBD1 (8 bases). The CDR3 contains 15 residues. V was pared by 4 bases and J by 7 bases, with 17 bases between. Germline-derived CDR1 and CDR2 are MGHRA and YSYEKL.

The chain joins TRBV4-3 to TRBJ2-7; perhaps TRBD2 as D (5 bases). Trimming took off 0 bases at V and 3 bases at J, with 15 bases between the two ends. Germline CDR1 reads LGHNA; CDR2 reads YSLEER. The CDR3 has 16 amino acids. CDR3 nucleotide sequence: TGCGCCAGCAGCCAAGATCACCCAGCGGCAAGCTACGAGCAGTACTTC. This codes for CASSQDHPAASYEQYF.

In regard to this clonotype: This may come from a read error, since a much larger clone is one base off. This chain connects TRBV4-1 to TRBJ2-7; D may be TRBD2 (7 bases). CDR3 length: 14 amino acids. Germline V gene data show CDR1 as MGHRA and CDR2 as YSYEKL. The CDR3, as DNA: TGCGCCAGCTGCCAAGGGGGGGGGGCAGGGGAGCAGTACTTC. It is translated as CASCQGGGAGEQYF.

This clonotype was seen repeatedly, ten times or more. The chain has TRBV7-2 and TRBJ2-7, with TRBD2 identical over 9 bases. V dropped 4 bases and J dropped 4; count of bases not matched to a gene: 2. From germline, CDR1 is SGHTA and CDR2 FQGNSA. This CDR3 region has 13 residues. The CDR3 coding sequence is TGTGCCAGCAGCTCTAGCGGGGATTACGAGCAGTACTTC. Its translation: CASSSSGDYEQYF.

The sample holds many counts of this clonotype. The chain links TRBV6-6 to TRBJ2-3; 9 positions agree with TRBD2. Looked up from germline, CDR1 is MNHNY and CDR2 is SVGAGI (reference sequence). The CDR3 is 15 amino acids. V was pared by 0 bases and J by 5 bases, with 3 bases of the junction left unmatched. CDR3 in amino acids: CASSYSSGREDTQYF. The DNA of the CDR3 is TGTGCCAGCAGTTACTCTAGCGGGAGAGAAGATACGCAGTATTTT.

This clonotype was detected ten times or more. The chain is built from TRBV27 and TRBJ2-5; TRBD2 agrees at 7 bases. Losses at the gene ends were 5 bases for V and 0 bases for J; bases not matched to a gene: 9. Looked up from germline, CDR1 is MNHEY and CDR2 is SMNVEV (reference sequence). This CDR3 has 16 residues. The CDR3 bases are TGTGCCAGCAGTGCATCTAGCGGAGAGTACCAAGAGACCCAGTACTTC. Protein product: CASSASSGEYQETQYF.